The TCR beta chain under discussion was sequenced for a study of CD8+CD57+ T cells in acquired aplastic anemia. Study background: Sorted CD4+ and CD8+ cells gave an average of roughly 3.2 ug of DNA.

According to the study, genomic DNA was the template for TCR beta VDJ and CDR3 profiling. TCRdb passed the reads through MiXCR, listing each CDR3 protein once. Of 200,000 or so distinct CDR3 sequences listed, less than 60% are singletons. Germline V CDR1 and CDR2: SGDLS, YYNGEE. Unmatched junction bases numbered 16, after V lost 0 bases and J lost 9 bases. CDR3 length: 19 amino acids. To note about this clonotype: Its specificity is unknown.

All patients picked for sequencing had shown, by flow cytometry, an expansion of CD8+CD57+ cells. Study-wide results and limits: Patients had around 30 CD8+ CDR3 sequences in common with controls (the shared set).

The V gene is TRBV9, the J gene TRBJ2-1; TRBD1 matches 12 bases. The receptor was isolated from a human donor with aplastic anemia. The sample consisted of sorted CD4+, CD8+, or CD8+CD57+ T cells (not recorded which) from PBMCs. Written as DNA, the CDR3 is TGTGCCAGCAGCGTAGCATATGGGGGGGACAGGGGGCAGCAGGGTGAGCAGTTCTTC. This gives the protein CASSVAYGGDRGQQGEQFF. The full variable domain, in which reference TRBV9 and TRBJ2-1 provide the parts outside the CDR3, is DSGVTQTPKHLITATGQRVTLRCSPRSGDLSVYWYQQSLDQGLQFLIQYYNGEERAKGNILERFSAQQFPDLHSELNLSSLELGDSALYFCASSVAYGGDRGQQGEQFFGPGTRLTVL.